Listed here are 16 T cell receptor beta chains from one sample, sequenced in a study of blood T cells in healthy people across ages. Sample-barcoded 5' priming and a J-beta primer mix drove a second PCR of 7 to 11 cycles. MiXCR, applied by TCRdb to the 5' RACE reads, yields one record per CDR3 protein. The data show 1,500,000 or so distinct CDR3 sequences, 59% seen once. Sequencing was performed on blood. The source of these receptors is a man aged 18 to 29 in good health.

The genes are TRBV29-1 and TRBJ1-2, with D hard to call. The germline V and J ends were trimmed by 3 bases and 5 bases, with 10 bases remaining between them. CDR1 and CDR2 (germline): SQVTM, ANQGSEA. The CDR3 covers 12 residues. The CDR3 coding sequence is TGCAGCGTTGAGGTAGCAGCTTATGGCTACACCTTC. Its translation: CSVEVAAYGYTF.

This chain joins TRBV5-1 and TRBJ2-5; a possible D gene is TRBD1 (6 bases). The DNA end is more similar to TRBJ2-7, so the J call may be wrong. CDR1 and CDR2 (germline): SGHRS, YFSETQ. The CDR3 covers 16 residues. The CDR3 loop is CASSIPRDTLHCEQYF. DNA of the CDR3: TGCGCCAGCAGCATACCTCGGGACACGTTACACTGCGAGCAGTACTTC.

V and J are TRBV2 and TRBJ2-3; D is undetermined. The CDR3 extends over 15 amino acids. Trimming left V 4 bases short and J 1 base short, with 12 bases between. Germline CDR1 SNHLY, CDR2 FYNNEI. CDR3 region: CASSGRNTGTDTQYF. CDR3 in DNA: TGTGCCAGCAGTGGACGGAACACGGGCACAGATACGCAGTATTTT.

The chain employs TRBV20-1 and TRBJ2-1; D is possibly TRBD2 (7 bases). V was trimmed by 2 bases and J by 7 bases, leaving 21 bases between them. The CDR3 runs 16 residues. CDR1 and CDR2 (germline): DFQATT, SNEGSKA (reference sequence). CDR3 nucleotides: TGCAGTGCTAGATCTCCGGTGTGGGGGGGCCCTAATGAGCAGTTCTTC. Amino acid sequence: CSARSPVWGGPNEQFF.

The J gene is TRBJ2-7, the V gene TRBV4-1; possible D gene TRBD1, 5 bases. Germline assignment: CDR1 MGHRA and CDR2 YSYEKL. This CDR3 has 15 amino acids. The ends were cut back, 4 bases at V and 2 bases at J, with 15 bases in the middle. CDR3 residues: CASSPLPTGTYEQYF. CDR3 DNA sequence: TGCGCCAGCAGCCCATTGCCCACAGGCACCTACGAGCAGTACTTC.

The J gene is TRBJ2-7, the V gene TRBV28, with TRBD1 matching 9 bases. The length of the CDR3 is 18 residues. Germline assignment: CDR1 MDHEN and CDR2 SYDVKM. J was trimmed by 1 base and V by 6 bases; bases with no gene match: 16. The DNA for the CDR3 is TGTGCCAGCAGCTATACCGGGACAGGGAAAACGGTGTCCTACGAGCAGTACTTC. It is translated as CASSYTGTGKTVSYEQYF.

The CDR3 here is CASSQGASQETQYF. DNA of the CDR3: TGTGCCAGCAGCCAAGGGGCCAGCCAAGAGACCCAGTACTTC. The chain links TRBV4-2 to TRBJ2-5, with unresolved D. V dropped 1 base and J dropped 1 base, with 7 bases sitting between them. Germline loops: CDR1 LGHNA, CDR2 YNFKEQ. The CDR3 has 14 amino acids.

The chain links TRBV29-1 to TRBJ2-1; 7 positions agree with TRBD1. With 6 bases clipped from V and 5 bases from J, the junction kept 10 bases outside the gene matches. Germline CDR1 reads SQVTM; CDR2 reads ANQGSEA. The CDR3 length is 14 residues. CDR3 residues: CSVSGTALHNEQFF. The CDR3 DNA reads as TGCAGCGTAAGTGGGACAGCCTTACACAATGAGCAGTTCTTC.

This clonotype has only a few counts. The chain is built from TRBV6-1 and TRBJ2-7, with 7 bases lining up with TRBD1. CDR3 length: 15 residues. V was pared by 6 bases and J by 3 bases, with 11 bases of the junction left unmatched. Germline CDR1 is MNHNS and CDR2 is SASEGT. CDR3 residues: CASSDPLTGIYEQYF. CDR3 sequence (DNA): TGTGCCAGCAGCGACCCCCTGACAGGGATCTACGAGCAGTACTTC.

This chain connects TRBV9 to TRBJ1-2; TRBD1 aligns across 8 bases. Germline V gives CDR1 SGDLS, CDR2 YYNGEE. CDR3 length: 15 residues. V dropped 3 bases and J dropped 2; count of bases not matched to a gene: 6. For the CDR3, the DNA is TGTGCCAGCAGCGACGGACAGGGAGGGAACTATGGCTACACCTTC. The encoded protein is CASSDGQGGNYGYTF.

V gene TRBV21-1 combines with J gene TRBJ2-1. The J call may not be correct, given that the DNA end is closer to TRBJ2-7. TRBV21-1 is labeled a pseudogene. The CDR3 is 12 amino acids. The CDR3 DNA reads as TGTGCCAGCAGCGCCCCTAGCAATGAGCAGTACTTC. Its translation is CASSAPSNEQYF.

The chain joins TRBV21-1 to TRBJ2-1; the table names TRBD2, a call not compared with the DNA. TRBV21-1 is termed a pseudogene. This CDR3 is built from 16 residues. The CDR3 region has the DNA TGTGCCAGCAGCGAAGATGGCAGGGCCACCTACAATGAGCAGTTCTTC. Translation: CASSEDGRATYNEQFF.

The chain links TRBV28 to TRBJ1-6; D remains ambiguous. V was cut by 4 bases and J by 9 bases, with 7 bases left in between. Germline CDR1 reads MDHEN; CDR2 reads SYDVKM. The CDR3 spans 12 residues. The CDR3 reads CASSSPPSPLHF. CDR3 DNA: TGTGCCAGCAGTTCCCCCCCTTCACCCCTCCACTTT.

This rearrangement joins TRBV29-1 to TRBJ2-3; 10 nucleotides agree with TRBD2. Germline V gene lookup returns CDR1 SQVTM and CDR2 ANQGSEA. This CDR3 is built from 15 residues. The V and J ends lost 6 bases and 3 bases, in that order; junction bases with no gene match: 9. The CDR3 sequence is CSVLKRGGRTDTQYF. The CDR3 DNA follows: TGCAGCGTATTAAAGCGGGGGGGCCGAACAGATACGCAGTATTTT.

CDR3 DNA sequence: TGTGCCAGCAGTTACGTGGGGGGGAACACTGAAGCTTTCTTT. Translating it yields CASSYVGGNTEAFF. The chain links TRBV6-5 to TRBJ1-1; possibly TRBD1 for D (5 bases). CDR3 size: 14 residues. Germline assignment: CDR1 MNHEY and CDR2 SVGAGI. Trimming removed 2 bases from V and 1 base from J, with 8 bases in between.

V is TRBV20-1 and J is TRBJ2-3, with D perhaps matching TRBD2 (7 bases). Germline V CDR1 and CDR2: DFQATT, SNEGSKA (reference sequence). This CDR3 contains 15 residues. Trimming shortened V by 4 bases and J by 5 bases, and 19 bases separated the two germline ends. The CDR3 loop reads CSATKEGGGLDTQYF. The CDR3, as DNA: TGCAGTGCTACAAAGGAAGGGGGGGGCTTAGATACGCAGTATTTT.